This TCR beta chain originates from a study of T cells in Graves' hyperthyroidism and ophthalmopathy. Findings and caveats of the study: Blood held most thyroid clonotypes expanded above 0.001 frequency.

Only a few counts were recorded for this clonotype. Its antigen is not known. V was cut by 3 bases and J by 10 bases, with 10 bases left in between. This CDR3 is 11 amino acids long. The V gene's germline CDR1 is GTSNPN and CDR2 SVGIG (reference sequence). Regions amplified from RNA transcripts were the TCR beta CDR3 regions. The primer set for the first-round RT-PCR of the TCR CDR3 was HTBI. MiXCR, run by TCRdb on the multiplex PCR reads, gives a single entry per CDR3 protein. The profile shows some 690,000 distinct CDR3 sequences, around 16% of them singletons. Sequenced material: blood. The TCR originated in a man between 50 and 59 years old with Graves' hyperthyroidism. The chain carries TRBV30 and TRBJ2-1, with D uncertain. CDR3 region: CAWRAFSEQFF. CDR3 nucleotides: TGTGCCTGGAGAGCCTTCTCCGAGCAGTTCTTC.